The present T cell receptor beta chain was sequenced within a study of shared clonotypes between healthy human individuals. In the study overall: Each donor contributed plates that comprised three CD4 naive, three CD4 memory, two CD8 naive and one CD8 memory.

Study outcomes and limitations: Non-shared clonotypes had lower generation probabilities than clonotypes shared by all four sorted-subset donors. A generally larger estimated richness was seen in naive subsets than in memory subsets.

In the naive CD8 group, cells lacked CD45RO and were positively selected for CCR7, so terminally differentiated effector memory CD45RA+ cells were left out. The study drew its donors from healthy HIV-negative adults without recent acute infections or vaccinations. The CDR3 has 12 residues. CDR1 is SEHNR and CDR2 is FQNEAQ in the germline V gene (reference sequence). V was pared by 4 bases and J by 3 bases, with 4 bases between. Remarks on this clone: Its target is not known.

Assay used: immunoSEQ multiplex PCR; TCRdb lists only in-frame clones, some missing. The top ten clones hold 1.5% to 2% of a sample with approximately 1.9 million clones, about 93% of them seen once. This chain joins TRBV7-9 and TRBJ1-3; D unresolved. The specimen sequenced was naive CD8+ T cells from PBMCs. The receptor was derived from a man aged 18 to 30 in good health. Some clones in this sample may be carry-over from other donors' samples. The CDR3 DNA is TGTGCCAGCAGCTACGGTGGAAACACCATATATTTT. It yields the protein CASSYGGNTIYF. Combining the CDR3 with reference TRBV7-9 and TRBJ1-3 gives the whole variable domain DTGVSQNPRHKITKRGQNVTFRCDPISEHNRLYWYRQTLGQGPEFLTYFQNEAQLEKSRLLSDRFSAERPKGSFSTLEIQRTEQGDSAMYLCASSYGGNTIYFGEGSWLTVV.